The 30 T cell receptor beta chains listed next were all sequenced from one sample in a study of cytomegalovirus exposure and HLA in healthy donors. PCR employed 60 Vbeta and 13 Jbeta primers. The data were produced by immunoSEQ multiplex PCR, yet TCRdb's version contains in-frame clones alone and is incomplete. The sample has tens of thousands of clones, about 81% seen once. The sequencing input was PBMCs. These receptor sequences come from a man between 18 and 29 years old in good health and CMV-seronegative.

The chain joins TRBV13 to TRBJ2-7; 13 bases are shared with TRBD2. Unmatched junction bases numbered 11, after V lost 0 bases and J lost 6 bases. CDR3 size: 18 residues. CDR1 and CDR2 from the germline V gene are PRHDT and FYEKMQ (reference sequence). The CDR3 loop reads CASSLGRSGTSGTGEQYF. CDR3 DNA: TGTGCCAGCAGCTTAGGCCGTTCCGGGACTAGCGGGACGGGCGAGCAGTACTTC.

The chain joins TRBV27 to TRBJ2-6, with 7 positions matching TRBD2. This CDR3 is built from 17 residues. CDR1 MNHEY and CDR2 SMNVEV come from the germline V gene (reference sequence). The V and J ends lost 3 bases and 4 bases, in that order; junction bases with no gene match: 9. In DNA form, the CDR3 reads TGTGCCAGCAGTTTGGCCACTAGCGCTGGAGGGGCCAACGTCCTGACTTTC. Encoded protein: CASSLATSAGGANVLTF. Variable domain in full (rest from reference TRBV27 and TRBJ2-6): EAQVTQNPRYLITVTGKKLTVTCSQNMNHEYMSWYRQDPGLGLRQIYYSMNVEVTDKGDVPEGYKVSRKEKRNFPLILESPSPNQTSLYFCASSLATSAGGANVLTFGAGSRLTVL.

The chain employs TRBV19 and TRBJ1-5, with 7 bases that match TRBD1. The J segment lost 5 bases and the V segment lost 6 bases, leaving 7 bases of the junction unmatched. This CDR3 comprises 14 residues. Germline assignment: CDR1 LNHDA and CDR2 SQIVND (reference sequence). CDR3 sequence: CASRKQGMYQPQHF. The DNA of the CDR3 is TGTGCCAGTAGGAAACAGGGGATGTATCAGCCCCAGCATTTT.

The rearrangement uses TRBV5-1 and TRBJ1-2, with 8 bases matching TRBD1. Germline V lookup: CDR1 SGHRS, CDR2 YFSETQ. The CDR3 is made up of 17 amino acids. V shed 0 bases and J 5 bases; nucleotides not matched to a gene: 12. The chain's CDR3 is CASSLDGTGVYFYGYTF. DNA of the CDR3: TGCGCCAGCAGCTTGGACGGGACAGGCGTTTACTTTTATGGCTACACCTTC.

This clone is a singleton in its sample. The rearrangement joins TRBV7-9 to TRBJ1-2; 9 bases agree with TRBD1. The V segment lost 3 bases and the J segment 8 bases; nucleotides outside the gene matches: 16. Germline lookup yields CDR1 SEHNR and CDR2 FQNEAQ (reference sequence). The CDR3 loop spans 17 amino acids. CDR3 loop: CASSFSPRTGEAGGYTF. CDR3 nucleotide sequence: TGTGCCAGCAGCTTTTCCCCCAGGACAGGGGAAGCAGGAGGCTACACCTTC.

The J gene is TRBJ2-5, the V gene TRBV15, with D tentatively TRBD2 (6 bases). The ends were cut back, 8 bases at V and 5 bases at J, with 9 bases in the middle. In germline, CDR1 is LNHNV, CDR2 YYDKDF (reference sequence). The CDR3 totals 11 residues. CDR3 nucleotides: TGTGCCACCGGGGACTTGGAGACCCAGTACTTC. This encodes CATGDLETQYF.

The chain uses TRBV19 and TRBJ2-7, with 14 bases lining up with TRBD2. The germline gives CDR1 LNHDA, CDR2 SQIVND (reference sequence). With V trimmed by 4 bases and J by 3 bases, 8 bases remained unmatched. The CDR3 contains 17 residues. The CDR3 loop is CASSRSGLAGVSYEQYF. The CDR3 DNA follows: TGTGCCAGTAGTAGATCGGGACTAGCGGGAGTAAGCTACGAGCAGTACTTC.

The chain uses TRBV27 and TRBJ2-1, with 8 bases fitting TRBD2. V was pared by 5 bases and J by 7 bases, with 13 bases of the junction left unmatched. There are 16 residues in the CDR3. CDR1 is MNHEY and CDR2 is SMNVEV in the germline V gene (reference sequence). CDR3 sequence (DNA): TGTGCCAGCAGTACCCCCCAGCGGGAGAATATGAATGAGCAGTTCTTC. It is translated as CASSTPQRENMNEQFF.

This chain joins TRBV28 and TRBJ1-6; 7 nucleotides agree with TRBD1. The CDR3 sequence is 15 residues long. V lost 6 bases, J lost 7 bases, and 9 bases stayed unmatched. Germline loops: CDR1 MDHEN, CDR2 SYDVKM. CDR3 region: CASRDLAGGNSPLHF. The CDR3 nucleotides read TGTGCCAGCAGGGATCTGGCAGGGGGGAATTCACCCCTCCACTTT.

This chain links TRBV2 with TRBJ1-5; maybe TRBD1 (6 bases). Deletions cut 10 bases from V and 0 bases from J, with 19 bases between. The CDR3 is made up of 16 amino acids. The V gene's germline CDR1 is SNHLY and CDR2 FYNNEI. The CDR3 loop is CAIKDSLDYSNQPQHF. The CDR3 DNA reads TGTGCCATCAAGGACAGTTTAGATTATAGCAATCAGCCCCAGCATTTT.

The chain carries TRBV28 and TRBJ1-4, with D hard to call. The CDR3 has 15 amino acids. V was trimmed by 5 bases and J by 3 bases, leaving 13 bases between them. The V gene's germline CDR1 is MDHEN and CDR2 SYDVKM. CDR3 region: CASSPTGEANEKLFF. Here the CDR3 DNA reads TGTGCCAGCAGTCCGACCGGGGAGGCTAATGAAAAACTGTTTTTT.

This chain uses TRBV10-3 with TRBJ2-1; 10 bases match TRBD2. The CDR3 is 13 residues long. CDR1 is ENHRY, CDR2 SYGVKD, per germline. The ends lost 7 bases at V and 7 bases at J; junction bases unmatched: 4. CDR3 residues: CAIKQREGNEQFF. In nucleotides, the CDR3 is TGTGCCATCAAGCAGCGGGAGGGGAATGAGCAGTTCTTC.

CDR3 sequence: CASSLAGGPGDTQYF. Written as DNA, the CDR3 is TGTGCCAGCAGCTTGGCGGGAGGGCCGGGAGATACGCAGTATTTT. The chain links TRBV5-6 to TRBJ2-3, with 8 nucleotides matching TRBD2. After removal of 0 bases from V and 5 bases from J, the junction contained 5 bases not matched to a gene. The V gene's germline CDR1 is SGHDT and CDR2 YYEEEE. This CDR3 comprises 15 residues.

The rearrangement links TRBV11-2 to TRBJ2-3; TRBD2 matches 9 bases. V lost 3 bases, J lost 2 bases, and 12 bases stayed unmatched. The CDR3 totals 18 residues. CDR1 is SGHAT, CDR2 FQNNGV, per germline. CDR3 in amino acids: CASSFRGPLAGTTDTQYF. The DNA of the CDR3 is TGTGCCAGCAGCTTCAGGGGCCCTCTAGCGGGGACCACAGATACGCAGTATTTT.

In regard to this clone: One junction end does not reproduce the germline sequence, and a read error may be involved. V usage is TRBV19 and J usage is TRBJ1-1; 7 bases map to TRBD1. CDR3 length: 16 residues. Per the germline V gene, CDR1 is LNHDA and CDR2 is SQIVND (reference sequence). The CDR3 is CASSMAPTGVKTEAFF. CDR3 DNA: TGTGCCAGTAGTATGGCTCCTACAGGGGTGAAAACTGAAGCTTTCTTT. Combining the CDR3 with reference TRBV19 and TRBJ1-1 gives the whole variable domain DGGITQSPKYLFRKEGQNVTLSCEQNLNHDAMYWYRQDPGQGLRLIYYSQIVNDFQKGDIAEGYSVSREKKESFPLTVTSAQKNPTAFYLCASSMAPTGVKTEAFFGQGTRLTVV.

V and J are TRBV19 and TRBJ2-1, with 7 nucleotides matching TRBD1. The CDR3 is made up of 11 amino acids. In germline, CDR1 is LNHDA, CDR2 SQIVND (reference sequence). J gave up 9 bases and V 8 bases, and 4 bases lay outside the gene matches. CDR3 loop: CASVTGTEQFF. The CDR3 region has the DNA TGTGCCAGTGTGACAGGGACTGAGCAGTTCTTC.

This chain uses TRBV10-2 with TRBJ1-1; TRBD1 matches 8 bases. J gave up 3 bases and V 9 bases, and 6 bases lay outside the gene matches. Germline lookup yields CDR1 WSHSY and CDR2 SAAADI. The CDR3 runs 13 residues. CDR3 loop: CASADRAYTEAFF. CDR3 bases: TGCGCCAGTGCGGACAGGGCATACACTGAAGCTTTCTTT.

The genes are TRBV6-1 and TRBJ1-5; D is unresolved. Germline V lookup: CDR1 MNHNS, CDR2 SASEGT. This CDR3 spans 13 amino acids. Deletions cut 7 bases from V and 2 bases from J, with 9 bases between. CDR3 protein: CASKPGGNQPQHF. The CDR3 DNA reads TGTGCCAGCAAACCGGGAGGCAATCAGCCCCAGCATTTT.

The genes are TRBV9 and TRBJ1-2, with D perhaps matching TRBD1 (5 bases). Looked up from germline, CDR1 is SGDLS and CDR2 is YYNGEE. The CDR3 covers 15 residues. Trimming stripped 4 bases from V and 8 bases from J, with 21 bases between. The CDR3 sequence is CASSFSLQEQEGYTF. CDR3 coding DNA: TGTGCCAGCAGCTTCAGCTTACAGGAGCAAGAAGGCTACACCTTC.

The table lists this clone with a count of one. This rearrangement joins TRBV30 to TRBJ2-7; the match to TRBD1 covers 7 bases. V was clipped by 3 bases and J by 3 bases; unmatched bases: 11. Germline CDR1 GTSNPN, CDR2 SVGIG (reference sequence). The CDR3 contains 15 residues. Here the CDR3 reads CAWRNRGISDYEQYF. The CDR3 DNA reads TGTGCCTGGAGAAACAGGGGAATATCGGACTACGAGCAGTACTTC.

The chain combines TRBV4-3 with TRBJ1-5, with 8 bases identical to TRBD1. The length of the CDR3 is 15 residues. The germline gives CDR1 LGHNA, CDR2 YSLEER. V lost 4 bases to trimming and J lost 3 bases; unmatched junction nucleotides: 5. The CDR3 spells CASSPGQGLNQPQHF. CDR3 DNA: TGCGCCAGCAGCCCAGGACAGGGACTCAATCAGCCCCAGCATTTT.

The chain links TRBV5-6 to TRBJ2-6; maybe TRBD2 (6 bases). This CDR3 has 18 amino acids. Germline V CDR1 and CDR2: SGHDT, YYEEEE. V lost 2 bases and J lost 0, with 15 bases in between. CDR3 nucleotide sequence: TGTGCCAGCAGCTTCTTGTCGGGCGGGATCTCTGGGGCCAACGTCCTGACTTTC. Amino acid sequence: CASSFLSGGISGANVLTF.

The J gene is TRBJ2-1, the V gene TRBV29-1, with D perhaps matching TRBD2 (6 bases). The length of the CDR3 is 13 residues. Trimming took 3 bases from V and 8 from J, leaving 14 bases between them. CDR1 and CDR2 from the germline V gene are SQVTM and ANQGSEA. In nucleotides, the CDR3 is TGCAGCGTTGAGGTGGCGGGAACACATGAGCAGTTCTTC. Translating it yields CSVEVAGTHEQFF.

This rearrangement joins TRBV5-1 to TRBJ2-2; D not certain. Trimming removed 2 bases at V and 5 bases at J, with 10 bases between. Germline CDR1 and CDR2: SGHRS and YFSETQ. This CDR3 has 14 amino acids. CDR3 in DNA: TGCGCCAGCAGCTTCGGGTCCCTAACCGGGGAGCTGTTTTTT. Encoded protein: CASSFGSLTGELFF.

The chain joins TRBV21-1 to TRBJ2-1; the table's D call of TRBD2 was not tested on the DNA. TRBV21-1 is a listed pseudogene. The CDR3 is 16 residues long. CDR3 DNA: TGTGCCAGCAGCCGTCCCGGACTAGCGGAGTACAATGAGCAGTTCTTC. Translating gives CASSRPGLAEYNEQFF.

The chain combines TRBV19 with TRBJ2-1; 15 nucleotides align to TRBD2. CDR1 LNHDA and CDR2 SQIVND come from the germline V gene (reference sequence). The V and J ends lost 4 bases and 15 bases, in that order; junction bases with no gene match: 13. This CDR3 has 16 residues. CDR3 bases: TGTGCCAGTAGTACCCAGTTAAATGGACTAGCGGGAGGGCCGTTCTTC. It is translated as CASSTQLNGLAGGPFF.

The chain carries TRBV5-6 and TRBJ2-7; D unresolved. The CDR3 sequence is 15 residues long. Trimming removed 6 bases from V and 0 bases from J, with 16 bases in between. Germline values: CDR1 SGHDT, CDR2 YYEEEE. The CDR3 here is CASTQVALSSYEQYF. The CDR3 DNA reads as TGTGCCAGCACCCAGGTGGCCCTGAGCTCCTACGAGCAGTACTTC.

The CDR3 is CASSFYSNQPQHF. CDR3 nucleotides: TGTGCCAGCAGCTTTTATAGCAATCAGCCCCAGCATTTT. The V and J genes are TRBV7-9 and TRBJ1-5; D gene uncertain. The CDR3 consists of 13 residues. The V gene's germline CDR1 is SEHNR and CDR2 FQNEAQ (reference sequence). Deletions cut 3 bases from V and 0 bases from J, with 3 bases between.

This chain links TRBV7-9 with TRBJ2-2, with TRBD2 matching 15 bases. CDR3 length: 18 amino acids. V was pared by 5 bases and J by 2 bases, with 6 bases of the junction left unmatched. Germline assignment: CDR1 SEHNR and CDR2 FQNEAQ (reference sequence). The CDR3 protein is CASSPGLAGGRNTGELFF. The DNA for the CDR3 is TGTGCCAGCAGCCCGGGACTAGCGGGAGGCCGTAACACCGGGGAGCTGTTTTTT. The entire variable domain, with the rest obtained from reference TRBV7-9 and TRBJ2-2, is as follows: DTGVSQNPRHKITKRGQNVTFRCDPISEHNRLYWYRQTLGQGPEFLTYFQNEAQLEKSRLLSDRFSAERPKGSFSTLEIQRTEQGDSAMYLCASSPGLAGGRNTGELFFGEGSRLTVL.

The genes are TRBV2 and TRBJ2-7; D gene ambiguous. The V gene's germline CDR1 is SNHLY and CDR2 FYNNEI. This CDR3 comprises 15 residues. Trimming shortened V by 5 bases and J by 6 bases, and 20 bases separated the two germline ends. The CDR3 is CASSPPLRLVSEQYF. The CDR3 DNA follows: TGTGCCAGCAGTCCCCCGTTACGCCTTGTGAGCGAGCAGTACTTC. The complete variable domain, with remaining parts taken from reference TRBV2 and TRBJ2-7, reads EPEVTQTPSHQVTQMGQEVILRCVPISNHLYFYWYRQILGQKVEFLVSFYNNEISEKSEIFDDQFSVERPDGSNFTLKIRSTKLEDSAMYFCASSPPLRLVSEQYFGPGTRLTVT.